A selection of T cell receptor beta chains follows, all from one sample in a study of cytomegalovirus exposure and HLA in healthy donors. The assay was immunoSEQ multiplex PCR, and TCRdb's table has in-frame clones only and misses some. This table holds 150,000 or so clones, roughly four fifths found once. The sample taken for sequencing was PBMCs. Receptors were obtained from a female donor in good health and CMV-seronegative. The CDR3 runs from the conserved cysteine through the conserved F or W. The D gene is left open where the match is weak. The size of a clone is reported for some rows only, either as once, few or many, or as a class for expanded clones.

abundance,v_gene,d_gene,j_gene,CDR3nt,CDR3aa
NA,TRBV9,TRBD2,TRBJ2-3,TGTGCCAGCAGCCCCCGACTAGCGGCTAGCACAGATACGCAGTATTTT,CASSPRLAASTDTQYF
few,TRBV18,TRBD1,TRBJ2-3,TGTGCCAGCTCACCGCGCCAGGTAGGGGGCATGAGCGATACGCAGTATTTT,CASSPRQVGGMSDTQYF
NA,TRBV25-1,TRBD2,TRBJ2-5,TGTGCCAGCAGTCGTGGGGGGGACGAGACCCAGTACTTC,CASSRGGDETQYF
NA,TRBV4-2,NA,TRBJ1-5,TGTGCCAGCAGCCAAGTTGGGGAGGGGGGCAATCAGCCCCAGCATTTT,CASSQVGEGGNQPQHF
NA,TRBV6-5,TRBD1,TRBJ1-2,TGTGCCAGCACCGAAACAGGGGGCGACTATGGCTACACCTTC,CASTETGGDYGYTF
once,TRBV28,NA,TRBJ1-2,TGTGCCAGCAGACTGACAGAGGACTATGGCTACACCTTC,CASRLTEDYGYTF
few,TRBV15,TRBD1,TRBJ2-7,TGTGCCACCAGCAGAGATACGGCGGACAGGGTACCCGAGCAGTACTTC,CATSRDTADRVPEQYF
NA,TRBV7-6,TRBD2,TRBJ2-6,TGTGCCAGCAGCTTTGCGGGAGGCGCCAACGTCCTGACTTTC,CASSFAGGANVLTF
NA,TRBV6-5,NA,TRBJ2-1,TGTGCCAGCAGTCTAGGGGATGAGCAGTTCTTC,CASSLGDEQFF
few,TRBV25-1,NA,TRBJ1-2,TGTGCCAGCAGTCGAACCCCTCCGGTAGCGGGTGGCTACACCTTC,CASSRTPPVAGGYTF
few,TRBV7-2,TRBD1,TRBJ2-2,TGTGCCAGCAGGGGGACAGGGGGGGAAACCGGGGAGCTGTTTTTT,CASRGTGGETGELFF
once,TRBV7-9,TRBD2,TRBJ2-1,TGTGCCAGCAGCAGAAGCGGGAGAGGGGACAATGAGCAGTTCTTC,CASSRSGRGDNEQFF
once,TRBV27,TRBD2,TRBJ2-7,TGTGCCAGCAGTCCCCTGACTAGCGGGACTCTGGCCTACGAGCAGTACTTC,CASSPLTSGTLAYEQYF
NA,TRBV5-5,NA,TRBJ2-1,TGTGCCAGCAGCTTACCCAGGGGATCCTACAATGAGCAGTTCTTC,CASSLPRGSYNEQFF
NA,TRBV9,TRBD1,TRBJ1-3,TGTGCCAGCAGCCCTAACAGGGGGCTAGGAAACACCATATATTTT,CASSPNRGLGNTIYF
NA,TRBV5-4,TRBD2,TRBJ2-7,TGTGCCGGGGGTAGCGGGGTAAGCTCCTACGAGCAGTACTTC,CAGGSGVSSYEQYF
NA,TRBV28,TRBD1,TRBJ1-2,TGTGCCAGCAGTTTAGGGACAGGGCCGGGAGGGGGCTACACCTTC,CASSLGTGPGGGYTF
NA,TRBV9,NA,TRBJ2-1,TGTGCCAGCAGCGTAGCGGTTTACAATGAGCAGTTCTTC,CASSVAVYNEQFF
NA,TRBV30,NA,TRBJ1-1,TGTGCCTGGACCAGGGGATTCAACACTGAAGCTTTCTTT,CAWTRGFNTEAFF
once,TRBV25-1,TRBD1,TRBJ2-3,TGTGCCAGCAGCGCAGGGGGCTCGACAGATACGCAGTATTTT,CASSAGGSTDTQYF
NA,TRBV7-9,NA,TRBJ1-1,TGTGCCAGCAGCTTAGCCTTCACTGAAGCTTTCTTT,CASSLAFTEAFF
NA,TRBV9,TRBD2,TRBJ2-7,TGTGCCAGCAGCGTTAGAAGCGGGGGTGAGCAGTACTTC,CASSVRSGGEQYF
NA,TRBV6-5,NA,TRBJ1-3,TGTGCCAGCAGTTACTCGAAACAGGTTGGAAACACCATATATTTT,CASSYSKQVGNTIYF
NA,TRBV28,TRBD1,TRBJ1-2,TGTGCCAGCAGTCCTACTTCCCTCCGGGACAGTTATGGCTACACCTTC,CASSPTSLRDSYGYTF
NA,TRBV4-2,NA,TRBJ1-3,TGTGCCAGCAGCCAAGCGGAGACGGCCTCTGGAAACACCATATATTTT,CASSQAETASGNTIYF
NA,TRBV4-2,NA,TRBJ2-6,TGTGCCAGCAGCCAAGATATGAGTTCGGGGAGCCACAACGTCCTGACTTTC,CASSQDMSSGSHNVLTF
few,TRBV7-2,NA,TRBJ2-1,TGTGCCAGCACCCGGATGTCAAGCCCCACAGGATACAATGAGCAGTTCTTC,CASTRMSSPTGYNEQFF
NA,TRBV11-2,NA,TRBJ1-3,TGTGCCAGCAGCTTAGTTAGAGGAAACACCATATATTTT,CASSLVRGNTIYF
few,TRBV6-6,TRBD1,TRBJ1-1,TGTGCCAGCAGTTACGGGACAGAGAGGGGGACTGAAGCTTTCTTT,CASSYGTERGTEAFF
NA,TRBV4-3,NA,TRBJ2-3,TGCGCCAGCAGCCATGCCGCCCGGAGAGATACGCAGTATTTT,CASSHAARRDTQYF
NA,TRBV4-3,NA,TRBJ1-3,TGCGCCAGCAGCCGACAGGTCTCTGGAAACACCATATATTTT,CASSRQVSGNTIYF
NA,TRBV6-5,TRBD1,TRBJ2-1,TGTGCCAGCAGTTTAGGACAGGGCGGGGAGCAGTTCTTC,CASSLGQGGEQFF
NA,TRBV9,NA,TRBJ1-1,TGTGCCAGCAACAGGGTCGACACTGAAGCTTTCTTT,CASNRVDTEAFF
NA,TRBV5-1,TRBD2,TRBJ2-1,TGCGCCAGCAGCTTTCTAGCGGGAGGCAATGAGCAGTTCTTC,CASSFLAGGNEQFF
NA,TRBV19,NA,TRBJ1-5,TGTGCCAGCCTGGGAGGGGGAGGTCAGCCCCAGCATTTT,CASLGGGGQPQHF
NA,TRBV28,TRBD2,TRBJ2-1,TGTGCCAGCAGTTCCCTACACCTAGCGGGAGAATTCACTTCATTGCAGTTCTTC,CASSSLHLAGEFTSLQFF